The 8 T cell receptor beta chains reported below all come from one sample, sequenced in a study of T cells in Graves' hyperthyroidism and ophthalmopathy. RNA transcripts were the template for amplifying TCR beta CDR3 regions. The TCR CDR3 was amplified in a first-round RT-PCR using the HTBI primer set. TCRdb processed the multiplex PCR reads anew with MiXCR; each CDR3 protein has one entry. The repertoire has a few hundred thousand distinct CDR3 sequences, roughly 18% of them found once; the top ten carry approximately 49%. The material sequenced was blood. The receptor set was obtained from a woman in her forties or fifties with Graves' hyperthyroidism.

This clonotype was recorded a few times. This chain joins TRBV4-1 and TRBJ2-3, with TRBD2 matching over 11 bases. The CDR3 spans 16 residues. V lost 0 bases, J lost 4 bases, and 3 bases stayed unmatched. Germline-derived CDR1 and CDR2 are MGHRA and YSYEKL. CDR3 protein: CASSQDLSGGADTQYF. CDR3 in DNA: TGCGCCAGCAGCCAAGATCTTAGCGGGGGGGCAGATACGCAGTATTTT.

The chain has TRBV7-9 and TRBJ2-2; no definite D call. The V gene lost 5 bases and the J gene lost 0 bases, with 10 bases spanning the gap. There are 15 residues in the CDR3. Germline assignment: CDR1 SEHNR and CDR2 FQNEAQ (reference sequence). The DNA for the CDR3 is TGTGCCAGCAGCCAGCCAGCTTCGAACACCGGGGAGCTGTTTTTT. This translates into CASSQPASNTGELFF. The full variable domain, with the rest looked up from reference TRBV7-9 and TRBJ2-2, is DTGVSQNPRHKITKRGQNVTFRCDPISEHNRLYWYRQTLGQGPEFLTYFQNEAQLEKSRLLSDRFSAERPKGSFSTLEIQRTEQGDSAMYLCASSQPASNTGELFFGEGSRLTVL.

With regard to this clonotype: This could be a read error, since a much larger clone is one nucleotide away. The chain uses TRBV20-1 and TRBJ2-7; perhaps D is TRBD1 or TRBD2 (7 bases each). V lost 0 bases and J lost 7, with 16 bases in between. This CDR3 comprises 14 residues. Germline CDR1 and CDR2: DFQATT and SNEGSKA (reference sequence). This CDR3 is CSARDRGGGHEQYF. The CDR3 DNA is TGCAGTGCTAGAGATCGGGGAGGGGGCCATGAGCAGTACTTC.

This clonotype was seen ten or more times. CDR3 nucleotides: TGTGCCAGCACCCTAACGAACGGAGCTGAAGCTTTCTTT. Encoded protein: CASTLTNGAEAFF. This chain joins TRBV12-3 or TRBV12-4 and TRBJ1-1, with unresolved D. Deletions cut 7 bases from V and 6 bases from J, with 15 bases between. This CDR3 comprises 13 residues.

This clonotype was seen a handful of times. The chain recombines TRBV20-1 with TRBJ2-5; D not resolved. CDR1 and CDR2 from the germline V gene are DFQATT and SNEGSKA (reference sequence). Trimming took off 1 base at V and 9 bases at J, with 21 bases between the two ends. The CDR3 is 15 amino acids. CDR3 in amino acids: CSARVPPPYIVSQYF. CDR3 sequence (DNA): TGCAGTGCTAGAGTCCCCCCACCTTATATTGTGTCCCAGTACTTC.

The sample holds many counts of this clonotype. The chain is built from TRBV12-3 or TRBV12-4 and TRBJ2-2, with 7 bases matching TRBD1. The CDR3 totals 17 residues. After removal of 3 bases from V and 0 bases from J, the junction contained 7 bases not matched to a gene. The chain's CDR3 is CASSLRQGTANTGELFF. CDR3 nucleotides: TGTGCCAGCAGTTTGCGACAGGGAACCGCGAACACCGGGGAGCTGTTTTTT.

There are a few counts of this clonotype. The V gene is TRBV2, the J gene TRBJ2-3; TRBD1 or TRBD2 may be the D gene (6 bases each). V lost 7 bases and J 4 bases, leaving 15 bases between the germline ends. The CDR3 spans 14 residues. The germline V gene encodes CDR1 SNHLY and CDR2 FYNNEI. The CDR3 coding sequence is TGTGCCAGCACCATAGCGGAGGGGGCAGATACGCAGTATTTT. Amino acid sequence: CASTIAEGADTQYF.

There are many counts of this clonotype. V usage is TRBV5-1 and J usage is TRBJ2-7; a possible D gene is TRBD1 (6 bases). The CDR3 contains 14 residues. Germline CDR1 and CDR2: SGHRS and YFSETQ. V was trimmed by 0 bases and J by 6 bases, leaving 13 bases between them. In DNA, the CDR3 is TGCGCCAGCAGCTTGGACTGGACAGAAAGCGAGCAGTACTTC. Its translation: CASSLDWTESEQYF.